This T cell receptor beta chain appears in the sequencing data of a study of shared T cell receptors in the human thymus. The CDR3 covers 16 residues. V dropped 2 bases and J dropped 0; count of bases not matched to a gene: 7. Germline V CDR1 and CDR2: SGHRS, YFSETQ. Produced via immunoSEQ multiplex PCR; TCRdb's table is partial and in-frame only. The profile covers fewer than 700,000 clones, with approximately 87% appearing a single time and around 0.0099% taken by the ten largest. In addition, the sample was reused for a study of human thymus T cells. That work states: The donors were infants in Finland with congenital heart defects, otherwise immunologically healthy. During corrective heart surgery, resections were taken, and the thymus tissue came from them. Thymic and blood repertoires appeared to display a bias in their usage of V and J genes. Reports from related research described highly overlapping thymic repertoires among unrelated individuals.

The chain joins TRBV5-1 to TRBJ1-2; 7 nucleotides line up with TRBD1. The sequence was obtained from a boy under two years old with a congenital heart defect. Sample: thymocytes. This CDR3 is CASSLKMGQPNYGYTF. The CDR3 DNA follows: TGCGCCAGCAGCTTAAAAATGGGACAGCCTAACTATGGCTACACCTTC.